This T cell receptor (beta chain) was recorded in a study of blood T cell repertoires in COVID-19. For the study at large: Whether acute or convalescent, the COVID-19 samples came from the United States, Italy and Spain. T cells, B-cell-depleted T cells, or PBMCs provided the cDNA or gDNA that served as material.

Original data processing: Researchers report that nucleated cell counts were estimated from reference gene primer amplification. Profiled with immunoSEQ multiplex PCR; TCRdb holds only in-frame clones, not every one. V and J calls and clone size follow that table, whereas D and trimming were derived from the DNA. The table records fewer than 110,000 clones, 89% of them present only once. The length of the CDR3 is 15 residues. Per germline, CDR1 MDHEN and CDR2 SYDVKM. Trimming removed 7 bases from V and 2 bases from J; junction bases left unmatched: 8. The chain joins TRBV28 to TRBJ2-5; 9 positions match TRBD1. The sample was peripheral blood. This clonotype originated in a man in his forties with active or convalescent COVID-19. The CDR3 protein is CASTGDRAFQETQYF. The CDR3 coding sequence is TGTGCCAGCACCGGGGACAGGGCCTTTCAAGAGACCCAGTACTTC.